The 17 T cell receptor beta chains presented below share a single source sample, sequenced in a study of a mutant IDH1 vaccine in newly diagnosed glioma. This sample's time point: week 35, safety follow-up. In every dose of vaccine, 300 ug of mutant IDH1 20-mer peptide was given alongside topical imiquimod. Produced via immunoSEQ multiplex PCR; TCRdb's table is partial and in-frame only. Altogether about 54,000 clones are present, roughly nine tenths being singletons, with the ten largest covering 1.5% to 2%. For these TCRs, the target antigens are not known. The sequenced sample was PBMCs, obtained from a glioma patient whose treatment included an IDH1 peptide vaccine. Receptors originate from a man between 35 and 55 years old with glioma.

CDR3 coding DNA: TGTGCCAGCATGACGGACAGCTCAAGCTATGGCTACACCTTC. The encoded protein is CASMTDSSSYGYTF. This chain connects TRBV6-5 to TRBJ1-2; tentative D call: TRBD1 (6 bases). This CDR3 is 14 amino acids long. The V end was cut by 7 bases, the J end by 4 bases, with 16 bases between. CDR1 is MNHEY, CDR2 SVGAGI, per germline.

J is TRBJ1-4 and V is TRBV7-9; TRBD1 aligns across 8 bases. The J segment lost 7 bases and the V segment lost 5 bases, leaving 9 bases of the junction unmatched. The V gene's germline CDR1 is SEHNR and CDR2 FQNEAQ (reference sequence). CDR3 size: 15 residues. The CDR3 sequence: CASSLGTGQTEKLFF. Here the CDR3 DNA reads TGTGCCAGCAGCCTCGGGACAGGTCAGACTGAAAAACTGTTTTTT. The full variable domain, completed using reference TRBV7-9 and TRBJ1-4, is DTGVSQNPRHKITKRGQNVTFRCDPISEHNRLYWYRQTLGQGPEFLTYFQNEAQLEKSRLLSDRFSAERPKGSFSTLEIQRTEQGDSAMYLCASSLGTGQTEKLFFGSGTQLSVL.

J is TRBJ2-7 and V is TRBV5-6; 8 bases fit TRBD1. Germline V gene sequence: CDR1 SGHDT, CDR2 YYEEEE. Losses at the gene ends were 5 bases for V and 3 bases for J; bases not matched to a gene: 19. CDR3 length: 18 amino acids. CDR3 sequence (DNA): TGTGCCAGCAGGTCGGGGACAGGTGGAGTAGCATCCCGCTACGAGCAGTACTTC. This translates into CASRSGTGGVASRYEQYF.

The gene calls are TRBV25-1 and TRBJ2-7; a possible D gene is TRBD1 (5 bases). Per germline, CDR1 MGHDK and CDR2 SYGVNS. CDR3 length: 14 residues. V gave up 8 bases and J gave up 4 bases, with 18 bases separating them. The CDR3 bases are TGTGCCAGCGCCTCTTTTGGGGCTCCTTACGAGCAGTACTTC. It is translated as CASASFGAPYEQYF.

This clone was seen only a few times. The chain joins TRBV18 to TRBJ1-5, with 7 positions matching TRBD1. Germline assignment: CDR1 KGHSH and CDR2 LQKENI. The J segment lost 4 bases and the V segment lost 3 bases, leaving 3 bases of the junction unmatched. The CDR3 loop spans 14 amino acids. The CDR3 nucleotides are TGTGCCAGCTCACCCGGGACAGCGAATCAGCCCCAGCATTTT. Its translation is CASSPGTANQPQHF.

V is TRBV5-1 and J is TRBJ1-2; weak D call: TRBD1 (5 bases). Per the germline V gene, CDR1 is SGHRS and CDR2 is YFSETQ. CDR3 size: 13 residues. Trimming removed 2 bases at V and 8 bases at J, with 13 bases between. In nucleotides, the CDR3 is TGCGCCAGCAGCTTTGGGGGTAATGGCGGCTACACCTTC. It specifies CASSFGGNGGYTF.

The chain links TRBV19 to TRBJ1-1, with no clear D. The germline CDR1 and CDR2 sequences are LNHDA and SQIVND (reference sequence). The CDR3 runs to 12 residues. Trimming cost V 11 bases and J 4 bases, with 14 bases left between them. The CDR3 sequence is CAVREGFTEAFF. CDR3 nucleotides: TGTGCCGTCCGAGAGGGTTTCACTGAAGCTTTCTTT.

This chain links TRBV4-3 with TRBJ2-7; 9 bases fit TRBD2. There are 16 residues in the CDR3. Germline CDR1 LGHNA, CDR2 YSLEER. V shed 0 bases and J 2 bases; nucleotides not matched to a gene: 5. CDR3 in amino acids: CASSQDWASGAYEQYF. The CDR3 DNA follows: TGCGCCAGCAGCCAAGACTGGGCTAGCGGGGCCTACGAGCAGTACTTC.

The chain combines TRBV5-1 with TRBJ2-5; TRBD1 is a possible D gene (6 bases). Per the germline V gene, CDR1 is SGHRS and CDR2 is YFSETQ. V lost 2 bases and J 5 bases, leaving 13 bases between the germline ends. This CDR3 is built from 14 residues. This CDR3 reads CASSLQGSRETQYF. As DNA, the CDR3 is TGCGCCAGCAGCTTACAGGGCTCAAGGGAGACCCAGTACTTC.

CDR3 amino acids: CASSYGAGTSVYEQYF. CDR3 nucleotides: TGTGCCAGCAGTTACGGCGCCGGGACTAGCGTATACGAGCAGTACTTC. V usage is TRBV7-2 and J usage is TRBJ2-7; 10 bases fit TRBD2. The V gene's germline CDR1 is SGHTA and CDR2 FQGNSA. The CDR3 consists of 16 residues. J gave up 4 bases and V 6 bases, and 12 bases lay outside the gene matches.

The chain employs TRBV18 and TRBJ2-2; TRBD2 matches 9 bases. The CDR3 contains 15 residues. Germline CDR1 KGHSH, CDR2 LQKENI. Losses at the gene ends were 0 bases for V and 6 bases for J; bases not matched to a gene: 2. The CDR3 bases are TGTGCCAGCTCACCACCTAGCGGGAGCTCCGGGGAGCTGTTTTTT. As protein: CASSPPSGSSGELFF.

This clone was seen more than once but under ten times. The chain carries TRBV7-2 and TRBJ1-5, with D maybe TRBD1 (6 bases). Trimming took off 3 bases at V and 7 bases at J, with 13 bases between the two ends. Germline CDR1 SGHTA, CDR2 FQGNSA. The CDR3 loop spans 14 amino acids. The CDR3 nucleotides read TGTGCCAGCAGCTTCGGGGGCACCGGACAGCCCCAGCATTTT. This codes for CASSFGGTGQPQHF.

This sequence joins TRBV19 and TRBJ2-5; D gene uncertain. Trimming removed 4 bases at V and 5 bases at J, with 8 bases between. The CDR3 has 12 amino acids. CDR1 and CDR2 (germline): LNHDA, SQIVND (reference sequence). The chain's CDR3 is CASSRDVETQYF. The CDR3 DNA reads TGTGCCAGTAGTAGAGATGTGGAGACCCAGTACTTC.

CDR3 in amino acids: CASSLGDRGIEAFF. The CDR3 DNA is TGTGCCAGCAGTCTCGGCGACAGGGGTATTGAAGCTTTCTTT. The chain employs TRBV28 and TRBJ1-1; TRBD1 aligns across 8 bases. J gave up 7 bases and V 5 bases, and 9 bases lay outside the gene matches. This CDR3 is 14 amino acids long. Germline loops: CDR1 MDHEN, CDR2 SYDVKM.

The CDR3 sequence: CASSPYSQETQYF. Written as DNA, the CDR3 is TGCGCCAGCAGCCCGTACTCCCAAGAGACCCAGTACTTC. The chain carries TRBV4-3 and TRBJ2-5; no definite D call. The germline V gene encodes CDR1 LGHNA and CDR2 YSLEER. The CDR3 is 13 residues long. Between the trimmed V and J ends, which lost 4 bases and 1 base, there was a span of 7 bases.

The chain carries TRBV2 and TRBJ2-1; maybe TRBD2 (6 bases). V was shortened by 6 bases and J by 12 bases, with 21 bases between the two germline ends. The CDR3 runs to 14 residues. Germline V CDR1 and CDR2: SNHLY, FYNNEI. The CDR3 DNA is TGTGCCAGCAGGGGGACTCCCGGGGCCCAAACGCAGTTCTTC. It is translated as CASRGTPGAQTQFF.

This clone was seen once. CDR3 coding DNA: TGTGCCAGCAGCTCCAGGGACAGGGACAGGAACACTGAAGCTTTCTTT. This translates into CASSSRDRDRNTEAFF. The V and J genes are TRBV7-6 and TRBJ1-1; 9 positions agree with TRBD1. V was clipped by 4 bases and J by 1 base; unmatched bases: 7. The CDR3 runs to 16 residues. CDR1 and CDR2 from the germline V gene are SGHVS and FNYEAQ. Variable domain in full (rest from reference TRBV7-6 and TRBJ1-1): GAGVSQSPRYKVTKRGQDVALRCDPISGHVSLYWYRQALGQGPEFLTYFNYEAQQDKSGLPNDRFSAERPEGSISTLTIQRTEQRDSAMYRCASSSRDRDRNTEAFFGQGTRLTVV.